What follows are 13 T cell receptor beta chains derived from one specimen sequenced in a study of control samples from healthy donors and cancer patients. Some clones are missing from TCRdb's copy, which holds only in-frame ones; the method was immunoSEQ multiplex PCR. The sample consists of some 150,000 clones, around 94% of them appearing once. Sequenced input: PBMCs. The receptors stem from a man between 60 and 70 years old with colorectal cancer.

This clone has just one count. V and J are TRBV19 and TRBJ2-4; TRBD1 agrees at 9 bases. In germline, CDR1 is LNHDA, CDR2 SQIVND (reference sequence). V shed 5 bases and J 3 bases; nucleotides not matched to a gene: 11. The length of the CDR3 is 17 residues. Here the CDR3 DNA reads TGTGCCAGTAGTGGAGGGTTGGTGGGACAGGGCAAAAACATTCAGTACTTC. Amino acids: CASSGGLVGQGKNIQYF.

The J gene is TRBJ2-5, the V gene TRBV6-1, with a weak D call TRBD2 (7 bases). The CDR3 length is 16 residues. CDR1 is MNHNS, CDR2 SASEGT, per germline. V lost 2 bases and J 7 bases, leaving 20 bases between the germline ends. CDR3 sequence: CASSERRGAPSGTQYF. DNA for the CDR3: TGTGCCAGCAGTGAACGACGGGGGGCGCCAAGTGGGACCCAGTACTTC.

The V call is TRBV28, the J call TRBJ1-2; D uncertain. The CDR3 loop spans 13 amino acids. Per the germline V gene, CDR1 is MDHEN and CDR2 is SYDVKM. The ends were cut back, 2 bases at V and 4 bases at J, with 8 bases in the middle. CDR3 sequence (DNA): TGTGCCAGCAGTTTACCCGGGATCTATGGCTACACCTTC. This sequence encodes CASSLPGIYGYTF.

This chain uses TRBV7-9 with TRBJ2-2; no definite D call. Germline loops: CDR1 SEHNR, CDR2 FQNEAQ (reference sequence). The V end lost 5 bases, the J end lost 7 bases, and 11 bases lay between the germline ends. The CDR3 has 13 amino acids. This CDR3 is CASSPRWDGELFF. The CDR3 nucleotides are TGTGCCAGCAGCCCGAGGTGGGACGGGGAGCTGTTTTTT. The entire variable domain, with the rest obtained from reference TRBV7-9 and TRBJ2-2, is as follows: DTGVSQNPRHKITKRGQNVTFRCDPISEHNRLYWYRQTLGQGPEFLTYFQNEAQLEKSRLLSDRFSAERPKGSFSTLEIQRTEQGDSAMYLCASSPRWDGELFFGEGSRLTVL.

The V gene is TRBV5-1, the J gene TRBJ2-3; 7 bases fit TRBD2. The CDR3 has 15 residues. Germline V CDR1 and CDR2: SGHRS, YFSETQ. V dropped 4 bases and J dropped 0; count of bases not matched to a gene: 5. The CDR3, as DNA: TGCGCCAGCAGCCAAGCGGGGTTGAGCACAGATACGCAGTATTTT. Translation: CASSQAGLSTDTQYF.

This chain joins TRBV18 and TRBJ1-2; 7 bases line up with TRBD1. Trimming removed 1 base from V and 7 bases from J; junction bases left unmatched: 12. The CDR3 has 16 amino acids. Germline V gene sequence: CDR1 KGHSH, CDR2 LQKENI. For the CDR3, the DNA is TGTGCCAGCTCACCACTGACGACTGACAGGGTGATTGGCTACACCTTC. Residues: CASSPLTTDRVIGYTF.

A note on this clone: This sample includes further DNA sequences coding for the same CDR3. The J gene is TRBJ1-3, the V gene TRBV3-1 (or the pseudogene TRBV3-2); D not resolved. The V end lost 3 bases, the J end lost 2 bases, and 11 bases lay between the germline ends. In germline, CDR1 is LGHDT, CDR2 YNNKEL (reference sequence). The CDR3 consists of 15 residues. CDR3: CASSQATGTGNTIYF. DNA of the CDR3: TGTGCCAGCAGCCAGGCTACGGGGACTGGAAACACCATATATTTT.

The V gene is TRBV29-1, the J gene TRBJ1-1; tentative D call: TRBD1 (5 bases). This CDR3 is 13 amino acids long. Germline CDR1 and CDR2: SQVTM and ANQGSEA. Trimming removed 4 bases from V and 0 bases from J, with 9 bases in between. The CDR3 loop is CSVGGRMNTEAFF. CDR3 bases: TGCAGCGTTGGGGGACGGATGAACACTGAAGCTTTCTTT.

This sequence joins TRBV5-6 and TRBJ1-5; no definite D call. CDR3 length equals 15 residues. The germline V gene encodes CDR1 SGHDT and CDR2 YYEEEE. Trimming shortened V by 0 bases and J by 1 base, and 8 bases separated the two germline ends. Here the CDR3 reads CASSLAATSNQPQHF. In DNA form, the CDR3 reads TGTGCCAGCAGCTTGGCGGCCACCAGCAATCAGCCCCAGCATTTT.

The chain couples TRBV11-1 to TRBJ2-7, with TRBD1 matching 9 bases. The CDR3 extends over 16 amino acids. Germline assignment: CDR1 SGHAT and CDR2 FQDESV (reference sequence). After removal of 1 base from V and 2 bases from J, the junction contained 6 bases not matched to a gene. Here the CDR3 reads CASSLGDREPTYEQYF. The CDR3 DNA reads TGTGCCAGCAGCTTAGGGGACAGGGAACCTACCTACGAGCAGTACTTC.

V gene TRBV6-5 combines with J gene TRBJ2-7, with no clear D. V was trimmed by 6 bases and J by 7 bases, leaving 22 bases between them. The CDR3 sequence is 15 residues long. Germline loops: CDR1 MNHEY, CDR2 SVGAGI. The CDR3 DNA reads as TGTGCCAGCAGCCCCCGACGGATTACAAATTTGGAGCAGTACTTC. Protein: CASSPRRITNLEQYF.

V is TRBV7-9 and J is TRBJ1-6; D is undetermined. CDR1 and CDR2 from the germline V gene are SEHNR and FQNEAQ (reference sequence). V lost 8 bases and J lost 9, with 14 bases in between. There are 13 residues in the CDR3. The chain's CDR3 is CASRPSLSSPLHF. CDR3 nucleotides: TGTGCCAGCCGCCCCAGCTTAAGTTCACCCCTCCACTTT.

The V call is TRBV11-2, the J call TRBJ1-2; D is uncertain. The CDR3 consists of 15 residues. Germline CDR1 reads SGHAT; CDR2 reads FQNNGV. V was shortened by 0 bases and J by 6 bases, with 14 bases between the two germline ends. This chain's CDR3 is CASSLDVVGLDGYTF. CDR3 DNA: TGTGCCAGCAGCTTAGATGTGGTAGGGCTGGATGGCTACACCTTC.